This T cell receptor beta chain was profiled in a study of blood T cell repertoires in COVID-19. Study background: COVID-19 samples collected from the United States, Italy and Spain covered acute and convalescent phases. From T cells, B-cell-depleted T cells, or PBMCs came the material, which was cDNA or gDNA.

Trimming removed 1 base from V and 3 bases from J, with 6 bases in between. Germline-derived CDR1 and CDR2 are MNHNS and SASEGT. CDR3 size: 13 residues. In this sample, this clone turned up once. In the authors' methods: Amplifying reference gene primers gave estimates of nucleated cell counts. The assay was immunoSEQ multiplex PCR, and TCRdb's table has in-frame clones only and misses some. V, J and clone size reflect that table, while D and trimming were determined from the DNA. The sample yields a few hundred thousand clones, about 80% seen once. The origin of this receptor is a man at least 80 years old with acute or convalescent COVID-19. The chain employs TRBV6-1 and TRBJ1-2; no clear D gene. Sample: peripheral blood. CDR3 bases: TGTGCCAGCAGTGAAGGCAGTTACTATGGCTACACCTTC. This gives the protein CASSEGSYYGYTF.